The 23 T cell receptor beta chains listed next were all sequenced from one sample in a study of vaccination effects on CD4 cells after COVID-19 (dated by TCRdb to between 2021 and 2023). To prepare the library, the immunoSEQ multiplex PCR assay was applied. As stored in TCRdb, this immuneACCESS dataset retains in-frame rearrangements with V and J assigned. A fraction of the clones does not appear; measured against another copy, unresolved V genes explain less than half of the discrepancy, and the remainder lacks a known reason. This sample comprises over 35,000 clones, 76% of them detected only once. The ten largest account for approximately 3.8% of the sample. These receptors' antigens are unknown. After about 10 days of culture, CD4+ T cells were isolated with the EasySep CD4+ T cell isolation kit. PCR-confirmed SARS-CoV-2 infection had occurred in convalescent patients between March and December 2020, before the Alpha, Beta and Delta variants emerged in the United States. Each participant got two doses of an mRNA SARS-CoV-2 vaccine, either BNT162b2 or mRNA-1273.

Sequencing used CD4+ T cells from PBMCs cultured without peptide, obtained after COVID-19 vaccination. These receptors came from a human donor who had a prior SARS-CoV-2 infection.

The gene calls are TRBV7-3 and TRBJ2-2; TRBD1 is a possible D gene (6 bases). V lost 5 bases to trimming and J lost 7 bases, with 11 bases between them. The germline V gene has CDR1 SGHTA and CDR2 FQGTGA. The CDR3 length is 13 residues. CDR3 loop: CASSLGTLGELFF. CDR3 nucleotides: TGTGCCAGCAGCCTAGGGACACTCGGGGAGCTGTTTTTT.

The chain is built from TRBV27 and TRBJ2-7; D tentatively reads TRBD1 or TRBD2 (5 bases each). The germline gives CDR1 MNHEY, CDR2 SMNVEV (reference sequence). The CDR3 runs to 16 residues. V shed 7 bases and J shed 2 bases, with 21 bases lying between them. Written as DNA, the CDR3 is TGTGCCAGCACCCGAACCGGGACCCCAGGAGCCTACGAGCAGTACTTC. It yields the protein CASTRTGTPGAYEQYF.

The chain uses TRBV11-3 and TRBJ1-3; D uncertain. This CDR3 is 14 amino acids long. Germline CDR1 SGHNT, CDR2 YENEEA. The V and J ends lost 5 bases and 0 bases respectively, with 8 bases between them. Here the CDR3 reads CASSVDLSGNTIYF. CDR3 in DNA: TGTGCCAGCAGCGTTGACCTCTCTGGAAACACCATATATTTT.

This chain uses TRBV11-3 with TRBJ2-7; perhaps D is TRBD1 or TRBD2 (5 bases each). CDR3 length: 18 residues. Germline values: CDR1 SGHNT, CDR2 YENEEA. V lost 2 bases and J 1 base, leaving 21 bases between the germline ends. The CDR3, as DNA: TGTGCCAGCAGCTTATTGGTCTTGGGACCCAAGATATCCTACGAGCAGTACTTC. It is translated as CASSLLVLGPKISYEQYF.

The chain uses TRBV18 and TRBJ1-2, with a weak D call TRBD1 (6 bases). The germline V and J ends were trimmed by 6 bases and 8 bases, with 16 bases remaining between them. Germline loops: CDR1 KGHSH, CDR2 LQKENI. The CDR3 runs to 13 residues. CDR3 coding DNA: TGTGCCAGCTCCCTTCTGGGGGCAGAGGGCTACACCTTC. Translated: CASSLLGAEGYTF.

The V gene is TRBV15, the J gene TRBJ2-3; 7 bases match TRBD2. V shed 3 bases and J 1 base; nucleotides not matched to a gene: 7. The CDR3 has 16 amino acids. Germline V gene lookup returns CDR1 LNHNV and CDR2 YYDKDF (reference sequence). The chain's CDR3 is CATSREKGRGTDTQYF. CDR3 nucleotides: TGTGCCACCAGCAGGGAAAAGGGGAGGGGCACAGATACGCAGTATTTT.

This chain uses TRBV3-1 (or the pseudogene TRBV3-2) with TRBJ1-1; the D is unclear. Germline CDR1 is LGHDT and CDR2 is YNNKEL (reference sequence). Between the trimmed V and J ends, which lost 2 bases and 3 bases, there was a span of 10 bases. The CDR3 contains 14 residues. In DNA, the CDR3 is TGTGCCAGCAGCCAAAGGGAGAGGGACACTGAAGCTTTCTTT. Its translation: CASSQRERDTEAFF.

V is TRBV7-2 and J is TRBJ2-1; 7 bases agree with TRBD1. Trimming removed 5 bases from V and 4 bases from J; junction bases left unmatched: 11. This CDR3 is built from 16 residues. Per the germline V gene, CDR1 is SGHTA and CDR2 is FQGNSA. This CDR3 is CASSRTGDSRYNEQFF. CDR3 DNA: TGTGCCAGCAGCCGGACCGGGGACAGCCGATACAATGAGCAGTTCTTC.

The V call is TRBV27, the J call TRBJ1-1, with TRBD1 identical over 7 bases. Trimming took 8 bases from V and 4 from J; bases not matched to a gene: 7. This CDR3 comprises 13 residues. Germline-derived CDR1 and CDR2 are MNHEY and SMNVEV (reference sequence). This CDR3 is CASRLNRGTEAFF. The CDR3 DNA reads as TGTGCCAGCCGACTGAACAGGGGCACTGAAGCTTTCTTT.

The chain is built from TRBV5-6 and TRBJ2-5, with D unresolved. In germline, CDR1 is SGHDT, CDR2 YYEEEE. The CDR3 is 15 residues long. V lost 1 base and J lost 1, with 11 bases in between. The CDR3 is CASSLISATQETQYF. The CDR3 coding sequence is TGTGCCAGCAGCTTGATATCCGCTACCCAAGAGACCCAGTACTTC.

V and J are TRBV6-1 and TRBJ2-1; no clear D gene. CDR3 length: 14 residues. Germline V gene lookup returns CDR1 MNHNS and CDR2 SASEGT. V gave up 2 bases and J gave up 0 bases, with 5 bases separating them. CDR3: CASSELGSYNEQFF. CDR3 bases: TGTGCCAGCAGTGAATTAGGCTCCTACAATGAGCAGTTCTTC.

The chain combines TRBV5-1 with TRBJ1-3, with D unresolved. Trimming took 0 bases from V and 4 from J, leaving 8 bases between them. This CDR3 region has 14 residues. Germline CDR1 and CDR2: SGHRS and YFSETQ. CDR3 DNA sequence: TGCGCCAGCAGCTTGGGCGCCGGCGGAAACACCATATATTTT. Protein sequence: CASSLGAGGNTIYF.

The gene calls are TRBV27 and TRBJ1-5; D gene unclear. The V and J ends lost 5 bases and 5 bases respectively, with 13 bases between them. The CDR3 sequence is 14 residues long. Germline lookup yields CDR1 MNHEY and CDR2 SMNVEV (reference sequence). CDR3 amino acids: CASSPSGGHQPQHF. The DNA for the CDR3 is TGTGCCAGCAGTCCATCGGGTGGGCATCAGCCCCAGCATTTT.

V gene TRBV9 combines with J gene TRBJ2-3; 9 bases fit TRBD2. The CDR3 has 16 residues. Germline V CDR1 and CDR2: SGDLS, YYNGEE. The V and J ends lost 2 bases and 2 bases, in that order; junction bases with no gene match: 6. The CDR3 DNA reads as TGTGCCAGCAGCGTCGGGACTAGCTCCTACACAGATACGCAGTATTTT. This codes for CASSVGTSSYTDTQYF.

The chain combines TRBV6-5 with TRBJ2-3; D may match TRBD1 or TRBD2 (5 bases each). Trimming removed 7 bases at V and 3 bases at J, with 14 bases between. CDR1 and CDR2 (germline): MNHEY, SVGAGI. There are 14 residues in the CDR3. Here the CDR3 DNA reads TGTGCCAGCAACCGCGGTTGGGGGACAGATACGCAGTATTTT. Translated, it gives CASNRGWGTDTQYF.

Only a few counts were recorded for this clone. This chain uses TRBV5-4 with TRBJ1-6; the D gene is possibly TRBD1 (6 bases). Germline CDR1 SGHNT, CDR2 YYREEE (reference sequence). The V end lost 0 bases, the J end lost 6 bases, and 13 bases lay between the germline ends. The CDR3 has 16 amino acids. The CDR3 coding sequence is TGTGCCAGCAGCTTGGTAGGGGGGGCCCTTAATTCACCCCTCCACTTT. This translates into CASSLVGGALNSPLHF.

This chain joins TRBV7-9 and TRBJ2-1; 9 nucleotides align to TRBD2. The CDR3 length is 16 residues. V trimming: 2 bases; J trimming: 7 bases; junction bases outside the gene matches: 9. Germline CDR1 and CDR2: SEHNR and FQNEAQ (reference sequence). CDR3 sequence reads: CASSLWLASGKNEQFF. Written as DNA, the CDR3 is TGTGCCAGCAGCTTATGGTTGGCTAGCGGGAAGAATGAGCAGTTCTTC.

The V and J genes are TRBV5-6 and TRBJ1-2; no reliable D call. Germline CDR1 and CDR2: SGHDT and YYEEEE. The V and J ends lost 2 bases and 0 bases respectively, with 14 bases between them. CDR3 size: 16 residues. CDR3 protein: CASSFVLRGTNYGYTF. CDR3 DNA sequence: TGTGCCAGCAGCTTTGTTCTACGGGGAACTAACTATGGCTACACCTTC.

Written as DNA, the CDR3 is TGTGCCAGCACTAGTGGGACTAGGACGAATGAGCAGTTCTTC. Amino acid sequence: CASTSGTRTNEQFF. The chain joins TRBV6-5 to TRBJ2-1; 8 nucleotides line up with TRBD2. Trimming removed 7 bases from V and 7 bases from J; junction bases left unmatched: 9. The CDR3 totals 14 residues. Germline V gives CDR1 MNHEY, CDR2 SVGAGI.

V is TRBV9 and J is TRBJ2-5; 12 bases are shared with TRBD2. CDR3 length: 14 residues. The germline V gene has CDR1 SGDLS and CDR2 YYNGEE. With 4 bases clipped from V and 5 bases from J, the junction kept 3 bases outside the gene matches. DNA for the CDR3: TGTGCCAGCAGCCAAGGGACTAGCGGGGAGACCCAGTACTTC. This encodes CASSQGTSGETQYF.

The chain links TRBV5-6 to TRBJ2-5; D uncertain. The V gene's germline CDR1 is SGHDT and CDR2 YYEEEE. Trimming removed 4 bases from V and 4 bases from J, with 11 bases in between. The CDR3 is 13 residues long. The CDR3 here is CASSPVGTETQYF. The CDR3 DNA follows: TGTGCCAGCAGCCCAGTGGGCACAGAGACCCAGTACTTC.

This clone has a handful of counts. The chain recombines TRBV20-1 with TRBJ2-3; D perhaps matches TRBD1 (6 bases). CDR1 is DFQATT, CDR2 SNEGSKA, per germline (reference sequence). V was shortened by 3 bases and J by 1 base, with 11 bases between the two germline ends. The CDR3 is 14 amino acids. The CDR3 nucleotides are TGCAGTGCTAGTTTGGACAGACGCACAGATACGCAGTATTTT. This codes for CSASLDRRTDTQYF.

V is TRBV5-6 and J is TRBJ1-2; TRBD1 might be the D (5 bases). The ends were cut back, 2 bases at V and 3 bases at J, with 11 bases in the middle. Looked up from germline, CDR1 is SGHDT and CDR2 is YYEEEE. CDR3 length: 14 residues. The CDR3 loop is CASSFFDSDYGYTF. CDR3 sequence (DNA): TGTGCCAGCAGCTTCTTTGACAGCGACTATGGCTACACCTTC.